The clone carrying this T cell receptor (beta chain) was seen only a few times. The target antigen is unknown. Nominal health characterized the donors when sampled, though unrecorded immune exposures were likely. The entry originates in a study of cytomegalovirus exposure and HLA in healthy donors. General study points: It was reported that the classifier diagnosed cytomegalovirus status with high specificity and sensitivity in both the original and validation cohorts.

The germline CDR1 and CDR2 sequences are SGHDT and YYEEEE. V was cut by 3 bases and J by 5 bases, with 5 bases left in between. The CDR3 has 12 amino acids. Vbeta (60) and Jbeta (13) primers were used in the PCR. The protocol was immunoSEQ multiplex PCR, while the TCRdb copy is restricted to in-frame clones and leaves out a portion. This sample carries 200,000 to 300,000 clones, approximately 80% of them seen once, and the ten largest clones take around 8.6%. This rearrangement joins TRBV5-6 to TRBJ1-4; D call uncertain. Specimen: PBMCs. This TCR was recovered from an older woman in good health and CMV-seropositive. The CDR3 reads CASSSSNEKLFF. The CDR3 DNA sequence: TGTGCCAGCAGCTCCTCGAATGAAAAACTGTTTTTT.